Listed below are T cell receptor beta chains from one sample, sequenced in a study of blood T cell repertoires in COVID-19. Method: immunoSEQ multiplex PCR; TCRdb's copy keeps in-frame clones and lacks some. This sample carries about 330,000 clones, 92% of them seen once, and the ten largest clones take approximately 17%. Sequencing was done on a sample of PBMCs or T cells enriched from blood (not recorded which). The receptors were sampled from a woman in her 30s who had recovered from COVID-19. The CDR3 runs from the conserved cysteine through the conserved F or W. Each record gives: J gene, D gene, V gene, CDR3 protein, CDR3 DNA. D genes are given only for firm matches.

J: TRBJ2-5; D: TRBD2; V: TRBV5-1; CDR3: CASSLGSSGDWETQYF; DNA: TGCGCCAGCAGCTTGGGGTCTAGCGGGGATTGGGAGACCCAGTACTTC
J: TRBJ2-1; D: TRBD1; V: TRBV24-1; CDR3: CATSESSLQGPNYNEQFF; DNA: TGTGCCACCAGTGAAAGTTCATTACAGGGGCCGAATTACAATGAGCAGTTCTTC
J: TRBJ1-6; D: TRBD1; V: TRBV11-2; CDR3: CASSLALGQATSPLHF; DNA: TGTGCCAGCAGCTTAGCTCTGGGACAGGCAACTTCACCCCTCCACTTT
J: TRBJ2-7; D: TRBD2; V: TRBV3-1/TRBV3-2; CDR3: CASSQMPGGTTYEQYF; DNA: TGTGCCAGCAGCCAAATGCCGGGGGGTACCACCTACGAGCAGTACTTC
J: TRBJ1-2; D: TRBD1; V: TRBV7-2; CDR3: CASSSDRAGYTF; DNA: TGTGCCAGCAGCTCGGACAGGGCTGGCTACACCTTC
J: TRBJ1-3; D: NA; V: TRBV28; CDR3: CASSLEGSGNTIYF; DNA: TGTGCCAGCAGTTTAGAGGGCTCTGGAAACACCATATATTTT
J: TRBJ1-1; D: TRBD1; V: TRBV5-1; CDR3: CASTSGTGNTEAFF; DNA: TGCGCCAGCACCTCAGGGACAGGGAACACTGAAGCTTTCTTT
J: TRBJ2-7; D: NA; V: TRBV21-1; CDR3: CASSKAAGDGSYEQYF; DNA: TGTGCCAGCAGCAAAGCCGCGGGGGACGGTTCCTACGAGCAGTACTTC
J: TRBJ2-2; D: TRBD1; V: TRBV24-1; CDR3: CATRETGYTGELFF; DNA: TGTGCCACCAGAGAGACAGGGTACACCGGGGAGCTGTTTTTT
J: TRBJ2-3; D: NA; V: TRBV28; CDR3: CASSLGDIALTDTQYF; DNA: TGTGCCAGCAGTTTAGGGGACATTGCCCTCACAGATACGCAGTATTTT
J: TRBJ2-7; D: TRBD2; V: TRBV24-1; CDR3: CATSTGTSPPYEQYF; DNA: TGTGCCACCAGCACCGGGACTAGTCCGCCATACGAGCAGTACTTC
J: TRBJ2-7; D: NA; V: TRBV4-2; CDR3: CASSQDPAPGVFLEQYF; DNA: TGTGCCAGCAGCCAAGATCCAGCCCCGGGAGTCTTCCTCGAGCAGTACTTC
J: TRBJ2-3; D: NA; V: TRBV9; CDR3: CASSASTDTQYF; DNA: TGTGCCAGCAGCGCCTCCACAGATACGCAGTATTTT
J: TRBJ2-1; D: TRBD2; V: TRBV5-4; CDR3: CASTHGREISPNEQFF; DNA: TGTGCCAGCACCCACGGGAGGGAGATTAGTCCGAATGAGCAGTTCTTC
J: TRBJ2-5; D: TRBD1; V: TRBV7-9; CDR3: CASSSGTVQETQYF; DNA: TGTGCCAGCAGCTCCGGGACAGTCCAAGAGACCCAGTACTTC
J: TRBJ1-5; D: TRBD1; V: TRBV6-2/TRBV6-3; CDR3: CASSYPVGTGSRGNQPQHF; DNA: TGTGCCAGCAGTTACCCAGTGGGGACAGGGAGTAGAGGGAATCAGCCCCAGCATTTT
J: TRBJ1-2; D: NA; V: TRBV9; CDR3: CASSVGQRGGGYTF; DNA: TGTGCCAGCAGCGTAGGACAACGAGGAGGCGGCTACACCTTC